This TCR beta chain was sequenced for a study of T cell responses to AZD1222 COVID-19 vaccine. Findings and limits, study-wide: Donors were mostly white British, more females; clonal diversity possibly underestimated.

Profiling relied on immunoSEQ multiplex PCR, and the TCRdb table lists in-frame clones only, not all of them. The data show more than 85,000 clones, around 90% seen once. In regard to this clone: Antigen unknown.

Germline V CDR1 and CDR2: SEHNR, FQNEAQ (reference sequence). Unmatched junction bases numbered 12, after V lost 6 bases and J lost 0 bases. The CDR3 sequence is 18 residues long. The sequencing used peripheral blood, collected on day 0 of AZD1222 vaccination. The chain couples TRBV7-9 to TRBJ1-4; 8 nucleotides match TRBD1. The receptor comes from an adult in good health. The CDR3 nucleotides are TGTGCCAGCAGGGACACAGGGGGGTCGGCGGCAACTAATGAAAAACTGTTTTTT. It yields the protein CASRDTGGSAATNEKLFF.